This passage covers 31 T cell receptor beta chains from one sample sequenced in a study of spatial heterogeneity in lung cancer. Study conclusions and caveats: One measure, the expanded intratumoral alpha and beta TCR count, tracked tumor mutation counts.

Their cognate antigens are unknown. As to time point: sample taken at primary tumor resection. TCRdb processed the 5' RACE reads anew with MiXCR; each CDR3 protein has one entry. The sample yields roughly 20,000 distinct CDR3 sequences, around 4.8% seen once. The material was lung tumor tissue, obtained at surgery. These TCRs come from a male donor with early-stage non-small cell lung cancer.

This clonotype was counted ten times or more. The CDR3 sequence: CASRWGAGANVLTF. DNA of the CDR3: TGTGCCAGCAGATGGGGGGCCGGGGCCAACGTCCTGACTTTC. The V call is TRBV7-2, the J call TRBJ2-6; D might be TRBD1 or TRBD2, each matching 6 bases. The V gene lost 6 bases and the J gene lost 4 bases, with 10 bases spanning the gap. The CDR3 is made up of 14 amino acids. Germline V CDR1 and CDR2: SGHTA, FQGNSA. Looking up the rest from reference TRBV7-2 and TRBJ2-6 gives the full variable domain: GAGVSQSPSNKVTEKGKDVELRCDPISGHTALYWYRQSLGQGLEFLIYFQGNSAPDKSGLPSDRFSAERTGGSVSTLTIQRTQQEDSAVYLCASRWGAGANVLTFGAGSRLTVL.

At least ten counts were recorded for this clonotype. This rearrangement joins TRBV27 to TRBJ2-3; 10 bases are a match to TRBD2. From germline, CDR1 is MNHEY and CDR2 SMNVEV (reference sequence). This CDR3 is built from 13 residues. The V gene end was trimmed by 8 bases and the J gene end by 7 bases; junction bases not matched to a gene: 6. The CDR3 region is CASRSGGANTQYF. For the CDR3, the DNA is TGTGCCAGCCGGAGCGGGGGGGCGAATACGCAGTATTTT.

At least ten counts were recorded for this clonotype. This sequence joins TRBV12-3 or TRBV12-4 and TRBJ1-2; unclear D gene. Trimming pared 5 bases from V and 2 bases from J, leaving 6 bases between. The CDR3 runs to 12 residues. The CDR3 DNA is TGTGCCAGCAGTCTCCAAAACTATGGCTACACCTTC. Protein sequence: CASSLQNYGYTF.

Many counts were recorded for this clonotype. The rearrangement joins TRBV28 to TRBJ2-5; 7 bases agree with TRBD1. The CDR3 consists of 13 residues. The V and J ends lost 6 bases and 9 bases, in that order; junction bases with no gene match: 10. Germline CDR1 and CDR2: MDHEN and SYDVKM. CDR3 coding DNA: TGTGCCAGCAGGCTACAGGGGACCGAGGCCCAGTACTTC. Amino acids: CASRLQGTEAQYF.

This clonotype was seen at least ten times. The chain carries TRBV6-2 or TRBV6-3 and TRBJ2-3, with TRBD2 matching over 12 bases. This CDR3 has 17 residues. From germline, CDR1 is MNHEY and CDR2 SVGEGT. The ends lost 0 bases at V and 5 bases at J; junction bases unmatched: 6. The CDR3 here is CASSYSGLAGLEDTQYF. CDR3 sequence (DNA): TGTGCCAGCAGTTACTCGGGACTAGCGGGCCTCGAAGATACGCAGTATTTT.

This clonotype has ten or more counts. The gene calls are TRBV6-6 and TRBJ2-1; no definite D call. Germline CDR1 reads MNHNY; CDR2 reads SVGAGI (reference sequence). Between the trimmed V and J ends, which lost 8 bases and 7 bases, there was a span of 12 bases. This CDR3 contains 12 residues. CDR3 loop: CASAPRVNEQFF. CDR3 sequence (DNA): TGTGCCAGCGCCCCTAGGGTAAATGAGCAGTTCTTC.

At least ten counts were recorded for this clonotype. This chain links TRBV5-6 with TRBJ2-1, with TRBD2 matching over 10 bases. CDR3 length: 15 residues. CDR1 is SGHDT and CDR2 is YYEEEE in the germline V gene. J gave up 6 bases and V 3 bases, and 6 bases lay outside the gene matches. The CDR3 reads CASSYLAGEGNEQFF. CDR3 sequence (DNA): TGTGCCAGCAGCTACCTAGCGGGAGAAGGCAATGAGCAGTTCTTC.

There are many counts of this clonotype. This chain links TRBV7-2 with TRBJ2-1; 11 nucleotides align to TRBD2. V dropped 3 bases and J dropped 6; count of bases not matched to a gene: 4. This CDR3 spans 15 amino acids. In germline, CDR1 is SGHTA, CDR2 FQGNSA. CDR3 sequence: CASSFVLAGGNEQFF. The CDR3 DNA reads TGTGCCAGCAGCTTCGTTCTAGCGGGAGGCAATGAGCAGTTCTTC.

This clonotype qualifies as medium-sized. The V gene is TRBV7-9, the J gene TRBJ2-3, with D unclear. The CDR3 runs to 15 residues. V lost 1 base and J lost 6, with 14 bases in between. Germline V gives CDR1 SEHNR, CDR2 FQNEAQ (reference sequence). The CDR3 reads CASSLVLGHPDTQYF. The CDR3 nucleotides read TGTGCCAGCAGCTTAGTTCTCGGCCACCCGGATACGCAGTATTTT.

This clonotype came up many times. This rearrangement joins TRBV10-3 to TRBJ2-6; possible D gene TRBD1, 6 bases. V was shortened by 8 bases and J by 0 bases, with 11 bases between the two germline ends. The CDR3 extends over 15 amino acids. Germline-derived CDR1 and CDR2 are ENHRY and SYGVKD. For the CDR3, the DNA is TGTGCCATCGCACAGGGTACCTCTGGGGCCAACGTCCTGACTTTC. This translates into CAIAQGTSGANVLTF.

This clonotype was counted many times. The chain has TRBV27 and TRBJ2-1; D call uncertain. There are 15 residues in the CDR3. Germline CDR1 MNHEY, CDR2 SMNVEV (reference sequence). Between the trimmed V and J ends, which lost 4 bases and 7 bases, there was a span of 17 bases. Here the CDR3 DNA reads TGTGCCAGCAGTTCTTTGACCAGACCAGCGAATGAGCAGTTCTTC. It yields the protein CASSSLTRPANEQFF.

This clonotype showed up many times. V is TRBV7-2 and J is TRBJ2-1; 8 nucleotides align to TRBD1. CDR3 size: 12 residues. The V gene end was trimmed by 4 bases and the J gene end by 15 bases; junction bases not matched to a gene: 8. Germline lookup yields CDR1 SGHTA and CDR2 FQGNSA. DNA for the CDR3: TGTGCCAGCAGCTCCCAGGGGGCGTTCGGGTTCTTC. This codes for CASSSQGAFGFF.

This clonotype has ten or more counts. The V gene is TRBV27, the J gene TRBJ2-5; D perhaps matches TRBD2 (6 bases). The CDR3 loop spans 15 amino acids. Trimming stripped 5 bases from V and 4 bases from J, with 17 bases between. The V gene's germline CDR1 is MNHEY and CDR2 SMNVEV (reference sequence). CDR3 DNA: TGTGCCAGCAGTCCAGGGCCCCGGGGGAGAGAGACCCAGTACTTC. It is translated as CASSPGPRGRETQYF.

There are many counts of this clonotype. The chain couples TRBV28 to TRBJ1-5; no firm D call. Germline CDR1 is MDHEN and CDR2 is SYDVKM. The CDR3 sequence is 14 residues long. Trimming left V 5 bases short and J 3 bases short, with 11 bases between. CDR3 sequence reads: CASSPIGYNQPQHF. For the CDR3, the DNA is TGTGCCAGCAGTCCGATTGGGTACAATCAGCCCCAGCATTTT.

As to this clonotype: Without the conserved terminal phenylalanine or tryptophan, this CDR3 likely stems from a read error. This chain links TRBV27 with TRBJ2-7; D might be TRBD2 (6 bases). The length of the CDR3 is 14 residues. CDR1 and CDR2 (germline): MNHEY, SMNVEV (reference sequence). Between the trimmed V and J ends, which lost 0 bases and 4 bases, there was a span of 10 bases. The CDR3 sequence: CASSLSVGGYEQYL. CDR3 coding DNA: TGTGCCAGCAGTTTATCGGTCGGGGGATACGAGCAGTACCTC.

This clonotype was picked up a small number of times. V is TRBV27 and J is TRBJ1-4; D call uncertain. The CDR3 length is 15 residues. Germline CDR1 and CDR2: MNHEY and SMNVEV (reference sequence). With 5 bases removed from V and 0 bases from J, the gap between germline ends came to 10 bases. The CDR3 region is CASSPPGATNEKLFF. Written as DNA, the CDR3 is TGTGCCAGCAGTCCCCCAGGCGCAACTAATGAAAAACTGTTTTTT.

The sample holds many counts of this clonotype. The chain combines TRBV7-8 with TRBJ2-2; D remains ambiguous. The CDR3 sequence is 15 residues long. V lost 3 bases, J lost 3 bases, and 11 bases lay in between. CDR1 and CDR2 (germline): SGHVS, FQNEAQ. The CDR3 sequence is CASSLRYRDTGELFF. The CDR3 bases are TGTGCCAGCAGCTTGAGATATCGAGACACCGGGGAGCTGTTTTTT.

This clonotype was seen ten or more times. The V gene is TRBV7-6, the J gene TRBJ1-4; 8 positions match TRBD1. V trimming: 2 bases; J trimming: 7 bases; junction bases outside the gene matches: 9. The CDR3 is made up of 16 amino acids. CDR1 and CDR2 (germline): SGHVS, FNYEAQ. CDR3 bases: TGTGCCAGCAGCTTACTACCCGGACAGGGAATTGAAAAACTGTTTTTT. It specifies CASSLLPGQGIEKLFF.

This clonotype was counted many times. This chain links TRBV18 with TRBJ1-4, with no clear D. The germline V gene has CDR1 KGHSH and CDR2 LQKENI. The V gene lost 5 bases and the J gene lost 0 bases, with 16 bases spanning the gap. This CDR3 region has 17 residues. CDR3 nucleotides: TGTGCCAGCTCATCCGGTCCACCTACTGCAACTAATGAAAAACTGTTTTTT. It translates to CASSSGPPTATNEKLFF.

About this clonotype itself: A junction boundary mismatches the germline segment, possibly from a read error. DNA of the CDR3: TGTGCCACCAGCAGAGATTCTTATAGCAATCAGTCCCAGCATTTT. It specifies CATSRDSYSNQSQHF. The chain links TRBV15 to TRBJ1-5, with D hard to call. This CDR3 comprises 15 residues. Germline loops: CDR1 LNHNV, CDR2 YYDKDF (reference sequence).

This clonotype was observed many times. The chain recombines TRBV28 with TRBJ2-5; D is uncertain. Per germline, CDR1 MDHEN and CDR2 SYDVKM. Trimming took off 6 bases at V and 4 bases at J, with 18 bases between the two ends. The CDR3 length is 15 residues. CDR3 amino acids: CASRDREFGVETQYF. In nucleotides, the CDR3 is TGTGCCAGCAGAGATAGGGAATTTGGCGTAGAGACCCAGTACTTC.

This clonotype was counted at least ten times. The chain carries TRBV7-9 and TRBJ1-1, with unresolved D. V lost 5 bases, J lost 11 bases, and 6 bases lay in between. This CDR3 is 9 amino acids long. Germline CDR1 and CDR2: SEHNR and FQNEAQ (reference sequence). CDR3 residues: CASSARAFF. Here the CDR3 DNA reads TGTGCCAGCAGCGCCAGGGCTTTCTTT.

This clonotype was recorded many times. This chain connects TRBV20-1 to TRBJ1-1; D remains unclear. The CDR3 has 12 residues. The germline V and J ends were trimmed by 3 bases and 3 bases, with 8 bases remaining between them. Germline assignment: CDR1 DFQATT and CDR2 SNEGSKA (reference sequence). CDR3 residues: CSARQSYTEAFF. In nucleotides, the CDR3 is TGCAGTGCTAGGCAGTCGTACACTGAAGCTTTCTTT.

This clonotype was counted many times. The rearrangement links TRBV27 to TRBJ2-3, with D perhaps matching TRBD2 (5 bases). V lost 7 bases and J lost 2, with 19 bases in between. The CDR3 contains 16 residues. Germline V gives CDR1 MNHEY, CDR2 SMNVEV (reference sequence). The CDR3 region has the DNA TGTGCCAGCATGGGGAGACTTCCGGGAATCACAGATACGCAGTATTTT. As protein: CASMGRLPGITDTQYF.

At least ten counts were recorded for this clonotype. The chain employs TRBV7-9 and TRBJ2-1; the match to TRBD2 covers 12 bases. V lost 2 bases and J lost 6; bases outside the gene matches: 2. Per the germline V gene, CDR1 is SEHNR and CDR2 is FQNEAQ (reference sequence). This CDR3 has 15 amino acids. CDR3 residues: CASSLLAGGSNEQFF. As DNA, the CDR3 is TGTGCCAGCAGCTTACTAGCGGGAGGGTCCAATGAGCAGTTCTTC.

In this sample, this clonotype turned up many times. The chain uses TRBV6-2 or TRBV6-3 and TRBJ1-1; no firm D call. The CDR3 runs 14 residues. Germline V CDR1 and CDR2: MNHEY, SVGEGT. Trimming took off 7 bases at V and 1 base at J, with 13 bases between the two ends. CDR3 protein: CASTSRRPNTEAFF. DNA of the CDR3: TGTGCCAGCACCTCTAGAAGGCCGAACACTGAAGCTTTCTTT.

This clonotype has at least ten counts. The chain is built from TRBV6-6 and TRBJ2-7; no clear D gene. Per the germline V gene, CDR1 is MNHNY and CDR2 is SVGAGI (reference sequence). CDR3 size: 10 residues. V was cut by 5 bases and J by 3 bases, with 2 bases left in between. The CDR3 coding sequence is TGTGCCAGCAGTGACTACGAGCAGTACTTC. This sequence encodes CASSDYEQYF.

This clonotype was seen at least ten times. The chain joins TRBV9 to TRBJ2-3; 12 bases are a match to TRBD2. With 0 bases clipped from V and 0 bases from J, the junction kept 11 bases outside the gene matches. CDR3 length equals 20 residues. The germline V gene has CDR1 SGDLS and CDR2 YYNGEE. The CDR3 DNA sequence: TGTGCCAGCAGCGTAGGGCCCCTACTAGCGGGGGGACCTAGCACAGATACGCAGTATTTT. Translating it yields CASSVGPLLAGGPSTDTQYF. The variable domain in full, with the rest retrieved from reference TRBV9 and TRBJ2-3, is DSGVTQTPKHLITATGQRVTLRCSPRSGDLSVYWYQQSLDQGLQFLIQYYNGEERAKGNILERFSAQQFPDLHSELNLSSLELGDSALYFCASSVGPLLAGGPSTDTQYFGPGTRLTVL.

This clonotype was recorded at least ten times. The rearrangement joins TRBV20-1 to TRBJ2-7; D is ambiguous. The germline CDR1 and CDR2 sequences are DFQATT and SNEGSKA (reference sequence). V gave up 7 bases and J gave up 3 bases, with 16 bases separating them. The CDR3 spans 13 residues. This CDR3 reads CSVKGIGYYEQYF. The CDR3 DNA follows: TGCAGTGTCAAGGGAATCGGGTACTACGAGCAGTACTTC.

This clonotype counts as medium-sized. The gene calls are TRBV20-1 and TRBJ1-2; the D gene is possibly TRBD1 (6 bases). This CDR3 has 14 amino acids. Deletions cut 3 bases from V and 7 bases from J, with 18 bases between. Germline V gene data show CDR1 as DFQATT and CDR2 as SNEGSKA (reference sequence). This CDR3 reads CSASLRQGWGGYTF. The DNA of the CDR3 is TGCAGTGCTAGCCTCCGGCAGGGGTGGGGTGGCTACACCTTC.

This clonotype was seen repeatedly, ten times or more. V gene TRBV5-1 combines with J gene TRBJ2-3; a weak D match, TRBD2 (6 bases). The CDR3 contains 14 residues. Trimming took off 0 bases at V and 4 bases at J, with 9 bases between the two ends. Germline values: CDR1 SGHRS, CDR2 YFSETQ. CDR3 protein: CASSLAGEADTQYF. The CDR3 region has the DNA TGCGCCAGCAGCTTGGCGGGAGAGGCAGATACGCAGTATTTT.